A selection of T cell receptor beta chains follows, all from one sample in a study of blood T cell repertoires in COVID-19. Data came from immunoSEQ multiplex PCR; TCRdb stores just in-frame clones and leaves some out. The profile covers 200,000 to 300,000 clones, with roughly nine tenths appearing a single time and around 1.7% taken by the ten largest. The sequencing input was peripheral blood. The receptors derive from a woman aged 55-75 years who had recovered from COVID-19. Each CDR3 is given with its conserved first and last residue. The order of the fields is clone size, J gene, V gene, D gene, CDR3 protein, CDR3 DNA. The D gene is left open where the match is weak. Size is stated for part of the rows, as once, few or many counts, or as a class when the clone is expanded.

many	TRBJ1-1	TRBV6-2/TRBV6-3	TRBD1	CASSPRDRWDTEAFF	TGTGCCAGCAGTCCGCGGGACAGGTGGGACACTGAAGCTTTCTTT
few	TRBJ1-2	TRBV6-2/TRBV6-3	.	CASSYLPYGYTF	TGTGCCAGCAGTTACCTTCCTTATGGCTACACCTTC
.	TRBJ2-7	TRBV6-2/TRBV6-3	.	CASSPPAGALNEQYF	TGTGCCAGCAGTCCCCCGGCAGGGGCTCTAAACGAGCAGTACTTC
.	TRBJ1-2	TRBV13	.	CASSSSYGYTF	TGTGCCAGCAGCTCCTCGTATGGCTACACCTTC
.	TRBJ2-2	TRBV6-2/TRBV6-3	TRBD2	CASSAGGEAGELFF	TGTGCCAGCAGTGCGGGGGGGGAGGCCGGGGAGCTGTTTTTT
.	TRBJ2-3	TRBV28	TRBD2	CASSFAGVRTDTQYF	TGTGCCAGCAGTTTTGCGGGAGTCAGAACAGATACGCAGTATTTT
.	TRBJ2-7	TRBV11-3	TRBD1	CASSLDHPLRGTGAYEQYF	TGTGCCAGCAGCTTAGATCACCCCCTCAGGGGGACAGGGGCATACGAGCAGTACTTC
once	TRBJ2-7	TRBV5-4	TRBD2	CASSWGSGGPYEQYF	TGTGCCAGCAGCTGGGGGTCGGGGGGACCCTACGAGCAGTACTTC
.	TRBJ2-7	TRBV27	.	CASSLLQQGEFESYEQYF	TGTGCCAGCAGTTTATTACAACAGGGAGAATTTGAGTCTTACGAGCAGTACTTC
.	TRBJ2-7	TRBV14	.	CASTPGEYEQYF	TGTGCCAGCACCCCAGGGGAATACGAGCAGTACTTC
.	TRBJ2-1	TRBV23-1	.	CASSRSASETDEQFF	TGCGCCAGCAGTCGGTCCGCTAGTGAGACGGATGAGCAGTTCTTC
.	TRBJ1-1	TRBV28	TRBD1	CASSQYLNRGLNTEAFF	TGTGCCAGCAGCCAATACTTAAACAGGGGATTGAACACTGAAGCTTTCTTT
.	TRBJ2-5	TRBV19	TRBD1	CASSIAGTGEQETQYF	TGTGCCAGTAGTATTGCCGGGACAGGGGAACAAGAGACCCAGTACTTC
.	TRBJ2-7	TRBV27	TRBD1	CASSLKVSGQGAYEQYF	TGTGCCAGCAGTTTAAAGGTTTCTGGACAGGGGGCTTACGAGCAGTACTTC
once	TRBJ2-2	TRBV6-4	TRBD1	CASRDRGLTGELFF	TGTGCCAGCAGGGACAGGGGGCTCACCGGGGAGCTGTTTTTT
.	TRBJ1-4	TRBV7-3	TRBD1	CASQQGAGEKLFF	TGTGCCAGTCAACAGGGGGCTGGCGAAAAACTGTTTTTT
.	TRBJ1-1	TRBV5-1	.	CASEPNPGNTEAFF	TGCGCCAGCGAACCAAATCCAGGGAACACTGAAGCTTTCTTT
.	TRBJ1-6	TRBV6-2/TRBV6-3	.	CASSFRKGVSSMNSPLHF	TGTGCCAGCAGTTTTCGCAAAGGGGTCTCCTCGATGAATTCACCCCTCCACTTT
.	TRBJ1-5	TRBV2	TRBD1	CASGRDSQGANQPQHF	TGTGCCAGCGGACGGGACAGCCAGGGGGCCAATCAGCCCCAGCATTTT
.	TRBJ1-2	TRBV7-9	.	CASSLVGLENYGYTF	TGTGCCAGCAGCTTAGTTGGGTTGGAGAACTATGGCTACACCTTC
.	TRBJ1-6	TRBV5-8	.	CASTLLSPLHF	TGTGCCAGCACCCTCCTTTCACCCCTCCACTTT
few	TRBJ1-1	TRBV5-6	.	CASRSRAFTTEAFF	TGTGCCAGCAGGTCCAGGGCTTTTACCACTGAAGCTTTCTTT
few	TRBJ2-3	TRBV13	TRBD2	CASSLGLAGTTQYF	TGTGCCAGCAGCCTCGGACTAGCGGGGACTACGCAGTATTTT
.	TRBJ2-2	TRBV9	.	CASRTPGHQGELFF	TGTGCCAGCAGGACCCCGGGACATCAAGGGGAGCTGTTTTTT
.	TRBJ2-3	TRBV27	.	CASSQDPGGTDTQYF	TGTGCCAGCAGTCAAGACCCAGGGGGCACAGATACGCAGTATTTT
.	TRBJ2-1	TRBV19	.	CASSIDQAGTGFYNEQFF	TGTGCCAGTAGTATAGATCAGGCAGGCACAGGGTTTTACAATGAGCAGTTCTTC
.	TRBJ1-5	TRBV6-1	TRBD1	CASSENRGGNQPQHF	TGTGCCAGCAGTGAAAACAGGGGTGGCAATCAGCCCCAGCATTTT
once	TRBJ1-2	TRBV28	TRBD1	CASSYHRTGVGYTF	TGTGCCAGCAGTTACCACCGGACAGGGGTTGGCTACACCTTC
.	TRBJ2-6	TRBV18	TRBD2	CASSPPTAGGPSGANVLTF	TGTGCCAGCTCACCACCGACAGCGGGGGGGCCCTCTGGGGCCAACGTCCTGACTTTC
.	TRBJ1-2	TRBV3-1/TRBV3-2	.	CASSQDYRGYTF	TGTGCCAGCAGCCAAGACTATCGTGGCTACACCTTC
.	TRBJ1-2	TRBV2	.	CASSETPNYGYTF	TGTGCCAGCAGTGAAACACCTAACTATGGCTACACCTTC
.	TRBJ2-7	TRBV3-1/TRBV3-2	.	CASSHSGRPYEQYF	TGTGCCAGCAGCCATAGCGGCCGTCCCTACGAGCAGTACTTC
.	TRBJ2-5	TRBV28	TRBD2	CASTPGGGPPIETQYF	TGTGCCAGCACCCCGGGGGGGGGCCCTCCAATAGAGACCCAGTACTTC
.	TRBJ2-1	TRBV5-8	.	CASSLQPGSYNEQFF	TGTGCCAGCAGTTTACAACCGGGATCCTACAATGAGCAGTTCTTC
.	TRBJ2-1	TRBV24-1	.	CATSDSGSEQFF	TGTGCCACCAGTGATTCAGGGTCCGAGCAGTTCTTC
.	TRBJ1-1	TRBV28	TRBD1	CASNEQGVRNTEAFF	TGTGCCAGCAACGAACAGGGGGTAAGAAACACTGAAGCTTTCTTT
.	TRBJ1-2	TRBV28	.	CASSLDRNYGYTF	TGTGCCAGCAGCCTAGACAGAAACTATGGCTACACCTTC
.	TRBJ2-5	TRBV10-3	TRBD1	CAIRNDRGQETQYF	TGTGCCATCAGAAACGACAGGGGGCAAGAGACCCAGTACTTC
.	TRBJ1-1	TRBV18	.	CASSPRQTEAFF	TGTGCCAGCTCACCGCGACAGACAGAAGCTTTCTTT
.	TRBJ1-4	TRBV7-8	.	CASSLNNQNEKLFF	TGTGCCAGCAGCTTAAACAACCAAAATGAAAAACTGTTTTTT
.	TRBJ2-7	TRBV6-4	.	CASSETQGSDEQYF	TGTGCCAGCAGTGAAACCCAGGGGTCTGACGAGCAGTACTTC
.	TRBJ1-2	TRBV5-5	.	CASSLVFTGGEGYTF	TGTGCCAGCAGCTTGGTGTTCACGGGGGGAGAAGGCTACACCTTC
.	TRBJ1-4	TRBV6-2/TRBV6-3	.	CASSSAGGRGTNEKLFF	TGTGCCAGCAGTTCGGCGGGGGGGCGCGGAACTAATGAAAAACTGTTTTTT
.	TRBJ1-5	TRBV28	.	CASRGGDQPQHF	TGTGCCAGCAGAGGGGGAGATCAGCCCCAGCATTTT
.	TRBJ1-2	TRBV7-2	.	CASSRGPLYGYTF	TGTGCCAGCAGCCGCGGTCCTCTCTATGGCTACACCTTC
.	TRBJ2-7	TRBV7-3	TRBD2	CASSLSLAGGDEQYF	TGTGCCAGCAGCTTAAGCCTAGCGGGGGGAGACGAGCAGTACTTC
.	TRBJ2-1	TRBV5-1	TRBD2	CASSWDGGAYNEQFF	TGCGCCAGCAGCTGGGACGGGGGGGCCTACAATGAGCAGTTCTTC
.	TRBJ1-2	TRBV7-2	.	CASSSRVSNYGYTF	TGTGCCAGCAGCTCGAGAGTTAGCAACTATGGCTACACCTTC
.	TRBJ1-3	TRBV10-3	.	CAIRPDNSGNTIYF	TGTGCCATCAGGCCGGACAACTCTGGAAACACCATATATTTT
.	TRBJ2-6	TRBV5-1	TRBD1	CASSRTGDGANVLTF	TGCGCCAGCAGCCGTACAGGGGATGGGGCCAACGTCCTGACTTTC